Listed below are T cell receptor beta chains from one sample, sequenced in a study of shared clonotypes between healthy human individuals. The data were produced by immunoSEQ multiplex PCR, yet TCRdb's version contains in-frame clones alone and is incomplete. The table records 1 million to 1.3 million clones, about 84% of them present only once. Sequenced sample: memory CD4+ T cells from PBMCs. The receptors come from a young man in good health. Some clones in this sample may be carry-over from other donors' samples. CDR3s include the opening cysteine and the closing phenylalanine or tryptophan. Fields, in order: V gene, D gene, J gene, clone size, CDR3 DNA, CDR3 protein. The D gene is left open where the match is weak. Clone size appears in some rows only: once, few, many, or a class for an expanded clone.

TRBV5-6	TRBD1	TRBJ2-5	NA	TGTGCCAGCACCTTGATTGACAGGGGAGAGACCCAGTACTTC	CASTLIDRGETQYF
TRBV7-8	TRBD1	TRBJ1-3	NA	TGTGCCAGCAGCCCAAACAGGGGGGGCTCTGGAAACACCATATATTTT	CASSPNRGGSGNTIYF
TRBV10-3	NA	TRBJ2-1	NA	TGTGCCACTATCAGGAGTACGTCCTACAATGAGCAGTTCTTC	CATIRSTSYNEQFF
TRBV30	NA	TRBJ2-5	once	TGTGCCTGGAGTGTGGGAGCTCAAGAGACCCAGTACTTC	CAWSVGAQETQYF
TRBV5-1	TRBD2	TRBJ2-7	NA	TGCGCCAGCAGCTCAGGACTAGCGGGAGCCCGGGCCCTTGACTTC	CASSSGLAGARALDF
TRBV5-1	NA	TRBJ1-3	NA	TGCGCCAGCAGCTTGGTCCCGGGGGCGGGTGGAAACACCATATATTTT	CASSLVPGAGGNTIYF
TRBV6-6	NA	TRBJ1-1	NA	TGTGCCAGCAGCCAGGGACGGAAGAACACTGAAGCTTTCTTT	CASSQGRKNTEAFF
TRBV7-2	NA	TRBJ1-3	NA	TGTGCCAGCAGCATCCCACAGGTCTCTGGAAACACCATATATTTT	CASSIPQVSGNTIYF
TRBV5-1	TRBD2	TRBJ2-1	NA	TGCGCCAGCAGCTGGGGACTAGCGGGAGGGCCGGCGTACAATGAGCAGTTCTTC	CASSWGLAGGPAYNEQFF
TRBV27	TRBD1	TRBJ1-1	NA	TGTGCCAGCAGTTTGACAGGGTGGAACACTGAAGCTTTCTTT	CASSLTGWNTEAFF
TRBV30	NA	TRBJ2-7	NA	TGTGCCTGGCAGGGCGGGCGGTCCTACGAGCAGTACTTC	CAWQGGRSYEQYF
TRBV7-2	NA	TRBJ2-5	many	TGTGCCAGCAGCTTAGGGAATCGGCAAGAGACCCAGTACTTC	CASSLGNRQETQYF
TRBV6-5	NA	TRBJ2-1	NA	TGTGCCAGCAGCCGCTCTCGGGGACTCTACAATGAGCAGTTCTTC	CASSRSRGLYNEQFF
TRBV7-3	TRBD1	TRBJ2-5	NA	TGTGCCAGCAGCTTAATGGGACAGGGTCAAGAGACCCAGTACTTC	CASSLMGQGQETQYF
TRBV5-1	TRBD2	TRBJ2-7	many	TGCGCCAGCAGTACGATGGGTGGACTAGCAGGCAGCAGCCGCTACGAGCAGTACTTC	CASSTMGGLAGSSRYEQYF
TRBV28	NA	TRBJ1-3	NA	TGTGCCAGCTCTCCACTAGGGACGCAAGGGGCTGGAAACACCATATATTTT	CASSPLGTQGAGNTIYF
TRBV11-2	NA	TRBJ1-2	NA	TGTGCCAGCAGCCTAGGAGACAGGACCCTCTATGGCTACACCTTC	CASSLGDRTLYGYTF
TRBV5-4	TRBD1	TRBJ1-1	NA	TGTGCCAGCAGCTTGAGGGACAGGGCGAACACTGAAGCTTTCTTT	CASSLRDRANTEAFF
TRBV5-1	TRBD1	TRBJ2-2	NA	TGCGCCAGCAGCCTCCCTGAGGGGGCCGGCGGGGAGCTGTTTTTT	CASSLPEGAGGELFF
TRBV5-1	TRBD2	TRBJ2-1	NA	TGCGCCAGCAGCCCAGCGTTAGATAGCGGGAGCAATGAGCAGTTCTTC	CASSPALDSGSNEQFF
TRBV2	NA	TRBJ1-3	NA	TGTGCCAGCAGCGTGACAGCCGCCCTCTCTGGAAACACCATATATTTT	CASSVTAALSGNTIYF
TRBV5-1	TRBD2	TRBJ2-7	few	TGCGCCAGCTCGCCTAGCGGCTCCTACGAGCAGTACTTC	CASSPSGSYEQYF
TRBV5-1	NA	TRBJ2-7	NA	TGCGCCAGCAGCCGGGGATCTGTCGGGGGTACGTACGAGCAGTACTTC	CASSRGSVGGTYEQYF
TRBV10-2	TRBD2	TRBJ2-1	NA	TGCGCCAGCAGGAGGGGCAGCGGGAGGGCCGATGAGCAGTTCTTC	CASRRGSGRADEQFF
TRBV27	TRBD1	TRBJ2-1	NA	TGTGCCAGCAATGACAGGGGTAATGAGCAGTTCTTC	CASNDRGNEQFF
TRBV7-3	NA	TRBJ1-1	once	TGTGCCAGTGGTAGTGGGCCGAACACTGAAGCTTTCTTT	CASGSGPNTEAFF
TRBV7-2	NA	TRBJ2-7	few	TGTGCCAGCAGCATTGACAATTCGGGCTACGAGCAGTACTTC	CASSIDNSGYEQYF
TRBV9	NA	TRBJ2-7	NA	TGTGCCAGCAGCCCCCGCCTGGGAGCGAGCTCCTACGAGCAGTACTTC	CASSPRLGASSYEQYF
TRBV6-6	TRBD2	TRBJ2-4	NA	TGTGCCAGCAGTTACCTAGCGGGGGCGTATATCCAGTACTTC	CASSYLAGAYIQYF
TRBV7-8	NA	TRBJ2-5	NA	TGTGCCAGCAGCCCCCAGCTGACGGGATGGCAAGAGACCCAGTACTTC	CASSPQLTGWQETQYF
TRBV7-2	NA	TRBJ2-1	NA	TGTGCCAGCAGCTTAGGTATACAGAGGAGGAATGAGCAGTTCTTC	CASSLGIQRRNEQFF
TRBV5-1	NA	TRBJ2-1	NA	TGCGCCAGCAGCTTGGTTCCCCGACCGGGACGAACCTACAATGAGCAGTTCTTC	CASSLVPRPGRTYNEQFF